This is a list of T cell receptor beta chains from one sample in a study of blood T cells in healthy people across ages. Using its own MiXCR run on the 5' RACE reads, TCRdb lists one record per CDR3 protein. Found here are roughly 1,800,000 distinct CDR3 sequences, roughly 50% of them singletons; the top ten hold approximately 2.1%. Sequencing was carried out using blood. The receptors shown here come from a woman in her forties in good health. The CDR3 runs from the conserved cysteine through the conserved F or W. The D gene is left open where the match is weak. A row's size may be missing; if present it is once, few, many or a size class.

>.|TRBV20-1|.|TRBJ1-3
TGCAGTGCTAGCGGTGGGGCCAGACTCGGAAACACCATATATTTT
CSASGGARLGNTIYF
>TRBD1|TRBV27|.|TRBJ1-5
TGTGCCAGCAGTTCAGGGGGCCCCTCTCCCCAGCATTTT
CASSSGGPSPQHF
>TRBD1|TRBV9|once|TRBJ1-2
TGTGCCAGCAGCGCTGACCCCAGGGGGGACTATGGCTACACCTTC
CASSADPRGDYGYTF
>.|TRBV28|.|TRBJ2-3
TGTGCCAGCAGTTTATCCAGCCCTAATACGCAGTATTTT
CASSLSSPNTQYF
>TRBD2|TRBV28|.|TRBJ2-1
TGTGCCAGCAGACTAGCGGGGGGGCCTGGGAATGAGCAGTTCTTC
CASRLAGGPGNEQFF
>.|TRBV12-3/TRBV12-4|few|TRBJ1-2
TGTGCCAGCAGGACTCAGGGAACCTATGGCTACACCTTC
CASRTQGTYGYTF
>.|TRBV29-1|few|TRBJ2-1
TGCAGCGCTTCGCGACGGGACAATGAGCAGTTCTTC
CSASRRDNEQFF
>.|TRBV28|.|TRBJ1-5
TGTGCCAGCATCCCCTTGGTCCCTAATAGCAATCAGCCCCAGCATTTT
CASIPLVPNSNQPQHF
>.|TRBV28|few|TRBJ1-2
TGTGCCAGCACCACCCCCGCTGGGGGCGCGAGCTATGGCTACACCTTC
CASTTPAGGASYGYTF
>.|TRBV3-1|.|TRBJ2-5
TGTGCCAGCAGCCAAGGGAACGGGTTTGGCGAGACCCAGTACTTC
CASSQGNGFGETQYF
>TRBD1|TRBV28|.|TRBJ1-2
TGTGCCAGCAGTTCCCCCGGAGGGGGCCTCGGTGGCTACACCTTC
CASSSPGGGLGGYTF
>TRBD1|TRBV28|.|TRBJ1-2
TGTGCCAGCAGTTTAGTCAGGGGGTACTCAGGCGGCTACACCTTC
CASSLVRGYSGGYTF
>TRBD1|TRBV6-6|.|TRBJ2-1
TGTGCCAGCAGTAACCCGGGACAGGGCTACAATGAGCAGTTCTTC
CASSNPGQGYNEQFF
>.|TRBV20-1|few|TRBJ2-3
TGCAGTGCTAAGGCGTTGGGAGATACGCAGTATTTT
CSAKALGDTQYF
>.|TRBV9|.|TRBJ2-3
TGTGCCAGCAGCGTAGGTGCCCAGTCTAGCACAGATACGCAGTATTTT
CASSVGAQSSTDTQYF
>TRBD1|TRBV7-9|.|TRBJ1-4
TGTGCCAGCAGCAGAGGTGGGACAGCTAATGAAAAACTGTTTTTT
CASSRGGTANEKLFF
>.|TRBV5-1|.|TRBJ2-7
TGCGCCAGCAATATGGGCTACGAGCAGTACTTC
CASNMGYEQYF
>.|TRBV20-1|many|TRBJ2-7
TGCAGTGCTAGAAGCATGGTAGCTGGCGAGCAGTACTTC
CSARSMVAGEQYF
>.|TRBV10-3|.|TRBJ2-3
TGTGCCATCAGTGAAGGGCAGGGGGATACGCAGTATTTT
CAISEGQGDTQYF
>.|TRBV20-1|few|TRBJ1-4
TGCAGTGCTAGAGATTTGGTCGATGAAAAACTGTTTTTT
CSARDLVDEKLFF
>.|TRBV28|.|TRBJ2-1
TGTGCCAGCGGCGGGGCAAATAAGCAGTTCTTC
CASGGANKQFF
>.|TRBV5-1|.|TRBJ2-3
TGCGCCAGCAGCGGAGGGGACACTTTAGGAGCCCGAGGGATGCAGTATTTT
CASSGGDTLGARGMQYF
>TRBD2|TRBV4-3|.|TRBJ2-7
TGCGCCAGCAGCCAAACGGAGGCTAGCGGTGACTACGAGCAGTACTTC
CASSQTEASGDYEQYF
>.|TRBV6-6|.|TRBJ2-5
TGTGCCAGCAGTTATACCGGGTGGGAAGAGACCCAGTACTTC
CASSYTGWEETQYF
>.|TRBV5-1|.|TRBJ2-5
TGCGCCAGCAGCTGGGGAAGGGGAAGGATAGAGACCCAGTACTTC
CASSWGRGRIETQYF
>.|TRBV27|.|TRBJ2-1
TGTGCCAGCAGTTTTCGGGCCTCAAGTGACTACAATGAGCAGTTCTTC
CASSFRASSDYNEQFF
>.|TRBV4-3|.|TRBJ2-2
TGCGCCAGCACCCCAAAGCGGCGGACGGCGATCGCCGGGGAGCTGTTTTTT
CASTPKRRTAIAGELFF
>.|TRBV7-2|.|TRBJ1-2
TGTGCCAGCAGCCAAGCCAGACCCTCCTATGGCTACACCTTC
CASSQARPSYGYTF
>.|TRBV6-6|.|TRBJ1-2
TGTGCCAGCAGTTACTCGGGAGGGGGACTAGGGGGCTACACCTTC
CASSYSGGGLGGYTF
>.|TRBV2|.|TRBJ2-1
TGCGCCAGCCCGCCTTGGGACAGCTACGGGGGGACTAGCTCCTACAATGAGCAGTTCTTC
CASPPWDSYGGTSSYNEQFF
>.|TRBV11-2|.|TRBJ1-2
TGTGCCAGCAGCCCAGTCGGGGGCCACTATGGCTACACCTTC
CASSPVGGHYGYTF
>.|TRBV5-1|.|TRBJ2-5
TGTGCCAGCAGCTTAGGGCAGTGGGAGACCCAGTACTTC
CASSLGQWETQYF
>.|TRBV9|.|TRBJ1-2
TGTGCCAGCAGCGTAGCCCAGGGGTGGTATGGCTACACCTTC
CASSVAQGWYGYTF
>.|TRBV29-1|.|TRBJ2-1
TGCAGCGAGGGTCATCTGGGGAATGAGCAGTTCTTC
CSEGHLGNEQFF
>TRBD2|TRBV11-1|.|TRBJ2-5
TGTGCCAGCAGTCCGACGACTAGCGGGGATGTGACCCAGTACTTC
CASSPTTSGDVTQYF
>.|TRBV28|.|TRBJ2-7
TGTGCCAGCAGCCTTCCGGGGTATTACAATGAGCAGTACTTC
CASSLPGYYNEQYF
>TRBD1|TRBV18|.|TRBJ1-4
TGTGCCAGCCGACCGGGACAGACTGCAACTAATGAAAAACTGTTTTTT
CASRPGQTATNEKLFF
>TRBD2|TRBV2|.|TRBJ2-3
TGTGCCAGCAGGGGGACTAGCGGGGGGATAGATACGCAGTATTTT
CASRGTSGGIDTQYF
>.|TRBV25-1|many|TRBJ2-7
TGTGCCAGCAGTGGGGGGATTTACGAGCAGTACTTC
CASSGGIYEQYF
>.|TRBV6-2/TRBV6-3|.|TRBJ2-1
TGTGCCAGCAGCCCCCACTTTAGCGTAAGCTTCTACAATGAGCAGTTCTTC
CASSPHFSVSFYNEQFF
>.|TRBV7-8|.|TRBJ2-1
TGTGCCAGCAGCGGGAAGGGTGGTGGCTCCTACAATGAGCAGTTCTTC
CASSGKGGGSYNEQFF
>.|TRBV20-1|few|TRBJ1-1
TGCAGTGCTAGTCAAGACACAATGAACACTGAAGCTTTCTTT
CSASQDTMNTEAFF
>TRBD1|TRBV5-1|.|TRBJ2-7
TGCGCCAGCAGCTTGAGCGCGAGGACAGGGATGGTATCCTACGAGCAGTACTTC
CASSLSARTGMVSYEQYF
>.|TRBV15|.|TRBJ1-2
TGTGCCACCAGCAGAGGCGGCGTGGGCAGGGCCGGCTATGGCTACACCTTC
CATSRGGVGRAGYGYTF
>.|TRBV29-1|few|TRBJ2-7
TGCAGCGTTGTACAACAGCTCAATTACGAGCAGTACTTC
CSVVQQLNYEQYF
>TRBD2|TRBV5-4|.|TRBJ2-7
TGTGCCAGCAGTCGACTAGCGGGGGGACCCTACAATGAGCAGTACTTC
CASSRLAGGPYNEQYF